This T cell receptor (beta chain) was retrieved from a study of T cell repertoires in cytomegalovirus infection. Study-level background: From public TCR beta signatures came an indication of both CMV infection and matching HLA type. Study outcomes and limitations: Ex vivo, HLA-C-restricted CMV-specific TCR beta clonotypes prevailed over the rest of the response. Summed public TCR beta family frequency identified CMV carriers bearing the relevant HLA.

Germline assignment: CDR1 MNHEY and CDR2 SVGEGT. V lost 7 bases, J lost 6 bases, and 10 bases stayed unmatched. CDR3 size: 14 residues. This clonotype was observed many times. The antigen is unknown. Using its own MiXCR run on the reads, TCRdb lists one record per CDR3 protein. Here the sample spans hundreds of thousands of distinct CDR3 sequences, about a sixth being singletons. V gene TRBV6-2 or TRBV6-3 combines with J gene TRBJ2-5; 8 bases are shared with TRBD2. The TCR was taken from a human donor in good health (CMV status not recorded). Some clones in this sample may be carry-over from other donors' samples. The sequenced material came from PBMCs. The CDR3 DNA follows: TGTGCCAGCATGATCGGGGGGGACACGAAGACCCAGTACTTC. Protein product: CASMIGGDTKTQYF.